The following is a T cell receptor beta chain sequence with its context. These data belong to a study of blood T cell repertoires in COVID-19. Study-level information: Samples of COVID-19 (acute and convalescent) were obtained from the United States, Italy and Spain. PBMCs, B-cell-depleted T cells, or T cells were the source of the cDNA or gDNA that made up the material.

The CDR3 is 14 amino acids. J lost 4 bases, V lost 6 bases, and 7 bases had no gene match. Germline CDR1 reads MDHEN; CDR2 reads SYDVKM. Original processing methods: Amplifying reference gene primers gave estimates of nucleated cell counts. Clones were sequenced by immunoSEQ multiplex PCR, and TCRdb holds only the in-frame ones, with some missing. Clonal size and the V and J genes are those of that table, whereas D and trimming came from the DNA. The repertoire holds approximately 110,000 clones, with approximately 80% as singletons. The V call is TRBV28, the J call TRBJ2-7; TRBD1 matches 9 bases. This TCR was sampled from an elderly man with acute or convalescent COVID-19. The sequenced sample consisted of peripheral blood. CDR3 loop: CASRKGTGSYEQYF. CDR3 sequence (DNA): TGTGCCAGCAGAAAGGGGACAGGGTCTTACGAGCAGTACTTC.